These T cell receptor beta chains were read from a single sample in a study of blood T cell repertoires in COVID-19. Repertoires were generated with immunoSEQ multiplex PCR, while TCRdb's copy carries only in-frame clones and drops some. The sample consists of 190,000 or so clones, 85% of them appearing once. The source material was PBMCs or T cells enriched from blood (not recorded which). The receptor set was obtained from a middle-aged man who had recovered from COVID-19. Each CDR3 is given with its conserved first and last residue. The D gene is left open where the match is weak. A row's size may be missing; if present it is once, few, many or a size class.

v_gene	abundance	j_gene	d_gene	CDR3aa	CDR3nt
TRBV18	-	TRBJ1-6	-	CASSLQGGGPQNSPLHF	TGTGCCAGCTCATTACAGGGAGGGGGGCCTCAGAATTCACCCCTCCACTTT
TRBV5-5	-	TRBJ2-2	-	CASSLFVLGGTGELFF	TGTGCCAGCAGCTTGTTTGTGCTAGGCGGCACCGGGGAGCTGTTTTTT
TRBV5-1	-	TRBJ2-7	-	CASSPAVNSHSYEQYF	TGCGCCAGCAGCCCCGCCGTGAACAGCCACTCCTACGAGCAGTACTTC
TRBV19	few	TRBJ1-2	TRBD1	CASSIPGQGYGYTF	TGTGCCAGTAGTATACCGGGACAGGGATATGGCTACACCTTC
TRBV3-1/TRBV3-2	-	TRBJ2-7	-	CASSRASDYEQYF	TGTGCCAGCAGCCGAGCGTCTGACTACGAGCAGTACTTC
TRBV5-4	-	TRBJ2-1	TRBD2	CASSLISGRVNNEQFF	TGTGCCAGCAGCCTTATTAGCGGGAGGGTAAACAATGAGCAGTTCTTC
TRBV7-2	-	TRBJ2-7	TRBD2	CASSRQTSGSLRGEQYF	TGTGCCAGCAGCCGCCAGACTAGCGGGAGTTTAAGGGGCGAGCAGTACTTC
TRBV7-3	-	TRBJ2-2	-	CASSLLGSNTGELFF	TGTGCCAGCAGCTTACTGGGTAGCAACACCGGGGAGCTGTTTTTT
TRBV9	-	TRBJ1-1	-	CASSVGETSNTEAFF	TGTGCCAGCAGCGTAGGAGAGACATCCAACACTGAAGCTTTCTTT
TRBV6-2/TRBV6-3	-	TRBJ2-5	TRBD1	CASSQTGDGLSETQYF	TGTGCCAGCAGCCAGACAGGGGATGGTTTGTCGGAGACCCAGTACTTC
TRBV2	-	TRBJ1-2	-	CASSRGSQAYGYTF	TGTGCCAGCAGTCGCGGCAGCCAAGCCTATGGCTACACCTTC
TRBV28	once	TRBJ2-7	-	CASSFGVFRVSYEQYF	TGTGCCAGCAGTTTCGGGGTATTCCGGGTATCCTACGAGCAGTACTTC
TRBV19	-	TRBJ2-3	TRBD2	CASRSSGTTDTQYF	TGTGCCAGTAGGAGTAGCGGGACGACGGATACGCAGTATTTT
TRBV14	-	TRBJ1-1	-	CASSQEAGWNTEAFF	TGTGCCAGCAGCCAAGAAGCGGGATGGAACACTGAAGCTTTCTTT
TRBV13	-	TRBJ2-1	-	CASSFRGEQFF	TGTGCCAGCAGCTTCAGGGGTGAGCAGTTCTTC
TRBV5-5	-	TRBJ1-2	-	CASSEGGGFYGYTF	TGTGCCAGCAGCGAGGGTGGGGGGTTCTATGGCTACACCTTC
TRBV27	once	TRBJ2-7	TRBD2	CASSPGLSYEQYF	TGTGCCAGCAGTCCGGGACTATCCTACGAGCAGTACTTC
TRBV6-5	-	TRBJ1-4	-	CASSYGPNEKLFF	TGTGCCAGCAGTTACGGGCCTAATGAAAAACTGTTTTTT
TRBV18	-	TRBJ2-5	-	CASSRNMEHPQYF	TGTGCCAGCTCACGCAATATGGAGCATCCCCAGTACTTC
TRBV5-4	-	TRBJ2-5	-	CASSLGGSGDGETQYF	TGTGCCAGCAGCTTGGGGGGTAGCGGCGATGGAGAGACCCAGTACTTC
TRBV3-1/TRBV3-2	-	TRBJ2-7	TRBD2	CASSPWTLAGGPREQYF	TGTGCCAGCAGCCCGTGGACACTAGCGGGAGGGCCGCGGGAGCAGTACTTC
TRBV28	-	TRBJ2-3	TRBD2	CASTRPLAETDTQYF	TGTGCCAGCACCCGCCCCCTAGCGGAAACAGATACGCAGTATTTT
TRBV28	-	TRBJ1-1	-	CASSFLEGRDTEAFF	TGTGCCAGCAGTTTTTTGGAGGGCCGAGACACTGAAGCTTTCTTT
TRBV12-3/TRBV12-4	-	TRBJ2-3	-	CASSQTDTQYF	TGTGCCAGCAGCCAGACAGATACGCAGTATTTT
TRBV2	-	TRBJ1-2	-	CASSVIPDGYTF	TGTGCCAGCAGTGTTATTCCGGATGGCTACACCTTC
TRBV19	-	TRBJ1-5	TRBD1	CASSDRVRSQPQHF	TGTGCCAGTAGCGACAGGGTAAGAAGTCAGCCCCAGCATTTT
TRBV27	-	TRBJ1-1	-	CASRGAMNTEAFF	TGTGCCAGCAGAGGAGCCATGAACACTGAAGCTTTCTTT
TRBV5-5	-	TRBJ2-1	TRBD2	CASSWNVGTTVNEQFF	TGTGCCAGCAGCTGGAACGTCGGGACTACAGTCAATGAGCAGTTCTTC
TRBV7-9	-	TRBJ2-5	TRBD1	CASRRQGAYRETQYF	TGTGCCAGCAGACGACAGGGGGCTTATCGAGAGACCCAGTACTTC
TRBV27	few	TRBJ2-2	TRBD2	CASSPPLSILAGGGGELFF	TGTGCCAGCAGTCCTCCCTTAAGTATCCTAGCGGGAGGCGGCGGGGAGCTGTTTTTT
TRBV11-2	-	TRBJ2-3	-	CASSRADTQYF	TGTGCCAGCAGCCGCGCAGATACGCAGTATTTT
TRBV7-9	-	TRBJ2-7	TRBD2	CASSFTSGSEASYEQYF	TGTGCCAGCAGCTTTACCAGCGGGAGTGAGGCCTCCTACGAGCAGTACTTC
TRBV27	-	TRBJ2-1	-	CASSREVTGAPEQFF	TGTGCCAGCAGTCGAGAGGTAACGGGAGCCCCTGAGCAGTTCTTC
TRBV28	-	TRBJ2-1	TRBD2	CASTLAGPEGNEQFF	TGTGCCAGCACCTTAGCGGGACCTGAGGGCAATGAGCAGTTCTTC
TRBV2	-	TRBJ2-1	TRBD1	CASRRTGDNEQFF	TGTGCCAGCCGCAGGACAGGGGACAATGAGCAGTTCTTC
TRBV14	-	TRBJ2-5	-	CASSQELAGRETQYF	TGTGCCAGCAGCCAAGAACTAGCTGGGCGAGAGACCCAGTACTTC
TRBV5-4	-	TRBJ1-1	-	CASSPRQGGTEAFF	TGTGCCAGCAGCCCGAGGCAGGGCGGCACTGAAGCTTTCTTT
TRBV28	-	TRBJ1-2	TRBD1	CASSLKGRGRLNYGYTF	TGTGCCAGCAGTTTAAAAGGCAGGGGGCGACTAAACTATGGCTACACCTTC
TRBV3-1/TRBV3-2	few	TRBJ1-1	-	CASSQDGGRAFF	TGTGCCAGCAGCCAAGACGGGGGGAGGGCTTTCTTT
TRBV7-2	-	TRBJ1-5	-	CASSLQGYQPQHF	TGTGCCAGCAGCCTCCAGGGGTATCAGCCCCAGCATTTT
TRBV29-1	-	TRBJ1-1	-	CSVDPSTGYNTEAFF	TGCAGCGTAGACCCCTCTACGGGTTACAACACTGAAGCTTTCTTT
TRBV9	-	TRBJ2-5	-	CASSVAGAQETQYF	TGTGCCAGCAGCGTAGCTGGGGCCCAAGAGACCCAGTACTTC